The sequence of this T cell receptor (beta chain) was determined in a study of regulatory dendritic cells for organ transplantation. The ends were cut back, 10 bases at V and 8 bases at J, with 21 bases in the middle. This CDR3 is built from 14 residues. Germline V lookup: CDR1 LNHDA, CDR2 SQIVND (reference sequence). Here immunoSEQ multiplex PCR was the method, and the copy in TCRdb shows in-frame clones only, minus some. The data contain some 10,000 clones, more than 55% of them seen just once; the ten biggest clones take up approximately 17%. This clone came up a few times. The chain uses TRBV19 and TRBJ1-3; no clear D gene. The source is a human donor in good health. What was sequenced was memory CD8+ T cells from blood. Subset of the sample: CD45RO+ memory T cells. CDR3 DNA: TGTGCCACCTCCGGGCATATGGAGGGAGACACCATATATTTT. Translated: CATSGHMEGDTIYF.